This entry lists 9 T cell receptor beta chains sequenced from one sample in a study of response to subunit inactivated influenza vaccine. TCRdb redid the calling of the RT-PCR reads with MiXCR, one entry per CDR3 protein. The top ten clones hold over 10% of a sample with hundreds of thousands of distinct CDR3 sequences, 7.5% to 8.5% of them seen once. The specimen comprised PBMCs from blood, sampled less than 30 months after vaccination. The source of these receptors is a man aged 45-69 years who received an inactivated influenza vaccine.

This clonotype came up many times. The genes are TRBV7-9 and TRBJ2-7; possible D gene TRBD1, 6 bases. V lost 5 bases, J lost 3 bases, and 17 bases lay in between. The CDR3 runs to 15 residues. Germline V lookup: CDR1 SEHNR, CDR2 FQNEAQ (reference sequence). Here the CDR3 reads CASSLTGLGFYEQYF. The CDR3 DNA sequence: TGTGCCAGCAGCCTTACAGGGCTTGGTTTCTACGAGCAGTACTTC. The complete variable domain, with remaining parts taken from reference TRBV7-9 and TRBJ2-7, reads DTGVSQNPRHKITKRGQNVTFRCDPISEHNRLYWYRQTLGQGPEFLTYFQNEAQLEKSRLLSDRFSAERPKGSFSTLEIQRTEQGDSAMYLCASSLTGLGFYEQYFGPGTRLTVT.

The CDR3 sequence: CASSDLDGPGEQYF. The CDR3 DNA reads as TGTGCCAGCAGTGACCTGGACGGCCCTGGGGAGCAGTACTTC. V usage is TRBV6-4 and J usage is TRBJ2-7, with no clear D. CDR3 length: 14 amino acids. Trimming removed 2 bases at V and 7 bases at J, with 15 bases between. Per the germline V gene, CDR1 is MRHNA and CDR2 is SNTAGT.

This clonotype was detected many times. DNA of the CDR3: TGTGCCAGCAGCTCCCGGACTAGCGGGAGGGCAGATACGCAGTATTTT. Its protein product is CASSSRTSGRADTQYF. The V gene is TRBV9, the J gene TRBJ2-3; 15 nucleotides agree with TRBD2. Germline CDR1 is SGDLS and CDR2 is YYNGEE. Trimming took 4 bases from V and 4 from J; bases not matched to a gene: 4. The CDR3 spans 16 residues.

The rearrangement uses TRBV20-1 and TRBJ2-1; D possibly matches TRBD1 or TRBD2 (5 bases each). Germline V gene sequence: CDR1 DFQATT, CDR2 SNEGSKA (reference sequence). The CDR3 consists of 21 residues. Trimming took off 0 bases at V and 1 base at J, with 28 bases between the two ends. This CDR3 reads CSARDLRGRPRQFVSYNEQFF. CDR3 DNA sequence: TGCAGTGCTAGAGATTTGAGGGGCAGACCACGTCAGTTCGTTTCCTACAATGAGCAGTTCTTC.

Many counts were recorded for this clonotype. The V call is TRBV10-3, the J call TRBJ2-5, with 11 bases aligning to TRBD1. Germline V gives CDR1 ENHRY, CDR2 SYGVKD. There are 14 residues in the CDR3. V lost 8 bases to trimming and J lost 0 bases; unmatched junction nucleotides: 2. CDR3: CAIGTGGDQETQYF. CDR3 DNA sequence: TGTGCCATCGGGACAGGGGGGGACCAAGAGACCCAGTACTTC.

Only a few counts were recorded for this clonotype. The genes are TRBV20-1 and TRBJ1-2; 7 positions agree with TRBD1. The V segment lost 6 bases and the J segment 1 base; nucleotides outside the gene matches: 8. Germline values: CDR1 DFQATT, CDR2 SNEGSKA (reference sequence). There are 14 residues in the CDR3. The CDR3 here is CSAAGRGLNYGYTF. The CDR3 region has the DNA TGCAGTGCCGCGGGGAGGGGGCTTAACTATGGCTACACCTTC.

The chain couples TRBV20-1 to TRBJ2-5; a possible D gene is TRBD2 (5 bases). V dropped 5 bases and J dropped 5 bases, with 18 bases sitting between them. This CDR3 contains 14 residues. Looked up from germline, CDR1 is DFQATT and CDR2 is SNEGSKA (reference sequence). The DNA of the CDR3 is TGCAGTGCTTTAGCGTTCGACAAAGGGGAGACCCAGTACTTC. This gives the protein CSALAFDKGETQYF.

V gene TRBV4-3 combines with J gene TRBJ2-7; D perhaps matches TRBD1 (5 bases). V was clipped by 0 bases and J by 3 bases, with 12 bases between them. The CDR3 covers 15 residues. Germline V gene data show CDR1 as LGHNA and CDR2 as YSLEER. CDR3 nucleotides: TGCGCCAGCAGCCAAGATCTTCGGCAGGGCTACGAGCAGTACTTC. It encodes CASSQDLRQGYEQYF.

The rearrangement joins TRBV20-1 to TRBJ2-2; D might be TRBD1 (6 bases). CDR1 DFQATT and CDR2 SNEGSKA come from the germline V gene (reference sequence). V was shortened by 3 bases and J by 1 base, with 12 bases between the two germline ends. This CDR3 spans 15 amino acids. CDR3 amino acids: CSARDDRRNTGELFF. Here the CDR3 DNA reads TGCAGTGCTAGGGATGACAGGAGGAACACCGGGGAGCTGTTTTTT.